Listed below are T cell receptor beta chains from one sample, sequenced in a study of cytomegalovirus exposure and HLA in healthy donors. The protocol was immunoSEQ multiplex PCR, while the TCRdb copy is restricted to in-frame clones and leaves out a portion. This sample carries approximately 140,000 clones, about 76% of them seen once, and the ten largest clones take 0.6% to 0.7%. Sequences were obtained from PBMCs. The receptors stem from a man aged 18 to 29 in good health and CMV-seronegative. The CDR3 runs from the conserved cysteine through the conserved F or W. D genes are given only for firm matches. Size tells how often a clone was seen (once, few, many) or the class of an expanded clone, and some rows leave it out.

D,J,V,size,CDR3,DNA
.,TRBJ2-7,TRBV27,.,CASSLKRTLQHEQYF,TGTGCCAGCAGTTTGAAGAGGACTCTGCAACACGAGCAGTACTTC
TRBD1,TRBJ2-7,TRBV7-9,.,CASSLAGTGTYEQYF,TGTGCCAGCAGCTTAGCGGGGACAGGAACCTACGAGCAGTACTTC
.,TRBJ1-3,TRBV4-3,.,CASSQDRARANTIYF,TGCGCCAGCAGCCAAGATCGGGCGCGGGCGAACACCATATATTTT
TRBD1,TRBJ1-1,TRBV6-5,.,CASSLRGQVDTEAFF,TGTGCCAGCAGTCTACGGGGACAGGTAGACACTGAAGCTTTCTTT
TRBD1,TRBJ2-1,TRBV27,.,CASNRQGAGNEQFF,TGTGCCAGCAACCGACAGGGGGCGGGGAATGAGCAGTTCTTC
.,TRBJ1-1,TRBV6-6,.,CASSQDTEAFF,TGTGCCAGCAGCCAGGACACTGAAGCTTTCTTT
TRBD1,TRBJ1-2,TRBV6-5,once,CASSGQGVFQDYTF,TGTGCCAGCTCGGGTCAGGGGGTCTTCCAAGACTACACCTTC
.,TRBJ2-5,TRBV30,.,CAWSVEAAPSQETQYF,TGTGCCTGGAGTGTAGAGGCGGCCCCATCCCAAGAGACCCAGTACTTC
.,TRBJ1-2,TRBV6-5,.,CASRHPPLGYTF,TGTGCCAGCAGACACCCTCCACTAGGCTACACCTTC
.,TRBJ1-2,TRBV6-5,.,CASSQRQWLYGYTF,TGTGCCAGCAGTCAACGACAGTGGCTCTATGGCTACACCTTC
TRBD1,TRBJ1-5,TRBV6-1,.,CATQTDRANNQPQHF,TGTGCCACCCAAACGGACAGGGCGAACAATCAGCCCCAGCATTTT
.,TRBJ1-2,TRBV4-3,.,CASSQDRVGVNYGYTF,TGCGCCAGCAGCCAAGATAGGGTAGGGGTTAACTATGGCTACACCTTC
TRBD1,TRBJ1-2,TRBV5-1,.,CASVGGGQGSYGYTF,TGCGCCAGCGTCGGCGGGGGACAGGGGTCTTATGGCTACACCTTC
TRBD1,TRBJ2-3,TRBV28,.,CASSLGTGTAADTQYF,TGTGCCAGCAGTTTAGGTACTGGGACAGCCGCAGATACGCAGTATTTT
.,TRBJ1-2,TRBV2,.,CASAYRNYGYTF,TGTGCCAGCGCCTACAGGAACTATGGCTACACCTTC
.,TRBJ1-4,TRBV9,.,CASSVAGSEEKLFF,TGTGCCAGCAGCGTAGCCGGGTCGGAAGAAAAACTGTTTTTT
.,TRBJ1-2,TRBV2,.,CASTNEPPQGDGDGYTF,TGTGCCAGCACCAACGAACCTCCACAGGGAGATGGTGATGGCTACACCTTC
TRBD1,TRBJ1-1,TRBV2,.,CAAGGQGVVGSFF,TGTGCCGCTGGGGGACAGGGTGTAGTAGGGTCTTTCTTT
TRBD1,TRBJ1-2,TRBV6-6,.,CASRFGQGSNYGYTF,TGTGCCAGCAGATTTGGACAGGGCTCCAACTATGGCTACACCTTC
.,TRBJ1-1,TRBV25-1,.,CASSLYWEAFF,TGTGCCAGCTCCCTTTACTGGGAAGCTTTCTTT
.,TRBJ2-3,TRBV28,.,CASSFLPTEPTYTDTQYF,TGTGCCAGCAGTTTTTTGCCGACAGAACCTACATACACAGATACGCAGTATTTT
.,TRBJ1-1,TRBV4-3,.,CASSHASGRATEAFF,TGCGCCAGCAGCCACGCCTCCGGGAGGGCAACAGAAGCTTTCTTT
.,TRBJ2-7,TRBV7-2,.,CASSLTGISYEQYF,TGTGCCAGCAGCCTTACAGGGATCTCCTACGAGCAGTACTTC